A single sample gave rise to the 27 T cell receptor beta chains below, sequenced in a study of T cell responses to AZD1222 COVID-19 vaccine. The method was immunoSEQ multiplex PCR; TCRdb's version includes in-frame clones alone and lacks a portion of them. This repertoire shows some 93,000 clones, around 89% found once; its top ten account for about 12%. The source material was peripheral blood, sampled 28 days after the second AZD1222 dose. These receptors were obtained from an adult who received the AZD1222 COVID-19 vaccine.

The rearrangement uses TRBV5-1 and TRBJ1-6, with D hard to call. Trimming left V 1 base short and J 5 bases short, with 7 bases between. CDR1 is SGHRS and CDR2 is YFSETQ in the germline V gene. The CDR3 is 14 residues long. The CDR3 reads CASSLYINNSPLHF. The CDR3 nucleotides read TGCGCCAGCAGCTTGTACATTAATAATTCACCCCTCCACTTT. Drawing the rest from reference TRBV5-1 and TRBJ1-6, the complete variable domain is KAGVTQTPRYLIKTRGQQVTLSCSPISGHRSVSWYQQTPGQGLQFLFEYFSETQRNKGNFPGRFSGRQFSNSRSEMNVSTLELGDSALYLCASSLYINNSPLHFGNGTRLTVT.

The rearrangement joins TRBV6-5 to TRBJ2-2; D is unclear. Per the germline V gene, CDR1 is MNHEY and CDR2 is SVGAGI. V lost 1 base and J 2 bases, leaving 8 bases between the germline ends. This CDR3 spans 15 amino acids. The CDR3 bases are TGTGCCAGCAGTTACTTAGCAGTAAACACCGGGGAGCTGTTTTTT. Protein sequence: CASSYLAVNTGELFF.

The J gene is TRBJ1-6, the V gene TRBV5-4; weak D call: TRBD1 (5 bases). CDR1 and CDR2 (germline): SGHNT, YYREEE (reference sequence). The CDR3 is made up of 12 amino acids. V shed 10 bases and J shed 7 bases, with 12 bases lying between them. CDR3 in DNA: TGTGCCGGGGGGGGGATGAATTCACCCCTCCACTTT. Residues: CAGGGMNSPLHF.

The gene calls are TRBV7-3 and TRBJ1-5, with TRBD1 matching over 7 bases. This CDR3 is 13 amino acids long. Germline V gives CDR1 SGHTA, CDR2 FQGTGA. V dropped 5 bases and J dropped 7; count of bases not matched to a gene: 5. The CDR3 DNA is TGTGCCAGCAGCAAAGACAGGGACCAGCCCCAGCATTTT. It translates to CASSKDRDQPQHF.

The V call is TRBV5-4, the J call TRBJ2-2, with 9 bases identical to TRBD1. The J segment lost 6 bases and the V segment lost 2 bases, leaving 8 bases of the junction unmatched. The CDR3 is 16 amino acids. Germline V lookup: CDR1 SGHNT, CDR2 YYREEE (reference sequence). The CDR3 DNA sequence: TGTGCCAGCAGCTTCCCGGGACAGGGTGGGTCCGGGGAGCTGTTTTTT. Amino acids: CASSFPGQGGSGELFF. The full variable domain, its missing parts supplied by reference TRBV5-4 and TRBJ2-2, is ETGVTQSPTHLIKTRGQQVTLRCSSQSGHNTVSWYQQALGQGPQFIFQYYREEENGRGNFPPRFSGLQFPNYSSELNVNALELDDSALYLCASSFPGQGGSGELFFGEGSRLTVL.

The CDR3 bases are TGTGCCAGCAGCCACCTTGGGGCGGGAGGGACCTACGAGCAGTACTTC. This translates into CASSHLGAGGTYEQYF. V is TRBV7-9 and J is TRBJ2-7, with 9 bases fitting TRBD2. The length of the CDR3 is 16 residues. Germline assignment: CDR1 SEHNR and CDR2 FQNEAQ (reference sequence). With 5 bases clipped from V and 2 bases from J, the junction kept 10 bases outside the gene matches.

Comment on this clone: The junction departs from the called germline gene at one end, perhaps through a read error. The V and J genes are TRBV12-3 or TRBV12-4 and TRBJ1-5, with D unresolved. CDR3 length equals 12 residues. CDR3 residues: CASSLAYQSVTF. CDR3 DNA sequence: TGTGCCAGCAGTTTAGCTTACCAGTCGGTTACTTTT.

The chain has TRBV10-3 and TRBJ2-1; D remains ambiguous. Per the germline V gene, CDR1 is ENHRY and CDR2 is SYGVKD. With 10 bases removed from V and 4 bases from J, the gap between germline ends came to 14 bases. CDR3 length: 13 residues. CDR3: CANRGDTYNEQFF. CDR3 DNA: TGTGCCAACCGCGGAGACACGTACAATGAGCAGTTCTTC.

In DNA, the CDR3 is TGTGCCTGGTCCAGGGAACATGAAAAACTGTTTTTT. Its translation: CAWSREHEKLFF. The chain recombines TRBV30 with TRBJ1-4, with D possibly TRBD1 on 5 matching bases. The CDR3 sequence is 12 residues long. V gave up 5 bases and J gave up 6 bases, with 10 bases separating them. Germline V gene lookup returns CDR1 GTSNPN and CDR2 SVGIG (reference sequence).

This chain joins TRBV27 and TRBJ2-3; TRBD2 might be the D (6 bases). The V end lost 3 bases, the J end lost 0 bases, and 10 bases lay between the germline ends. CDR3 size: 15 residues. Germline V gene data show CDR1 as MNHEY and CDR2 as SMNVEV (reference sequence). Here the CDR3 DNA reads TGTGCCAGCAGTTTTTATGGGACTAGCACAGATACGCAGTATTTT. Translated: CASSFYGTSTDTQYF.

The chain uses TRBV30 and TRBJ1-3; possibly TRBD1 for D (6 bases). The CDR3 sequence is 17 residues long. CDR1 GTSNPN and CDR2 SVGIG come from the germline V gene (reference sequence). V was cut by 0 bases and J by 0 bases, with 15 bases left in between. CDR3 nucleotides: TGTGCCTGGAGTGTAAGGGGGTCCGGAAGCTCTGGAAACACCATATATTTT. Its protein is CAWSVRGSGSSGNTIYF.

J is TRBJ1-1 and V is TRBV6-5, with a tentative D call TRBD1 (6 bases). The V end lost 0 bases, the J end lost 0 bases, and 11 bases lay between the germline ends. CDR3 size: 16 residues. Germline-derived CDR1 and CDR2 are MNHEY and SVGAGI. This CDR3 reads CASSYSSWGLNTEAFF. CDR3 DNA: TGTGCCAGCAGTTACTCGTCGTGGGGGCTGAACACTGAAGCTTTCTTT.

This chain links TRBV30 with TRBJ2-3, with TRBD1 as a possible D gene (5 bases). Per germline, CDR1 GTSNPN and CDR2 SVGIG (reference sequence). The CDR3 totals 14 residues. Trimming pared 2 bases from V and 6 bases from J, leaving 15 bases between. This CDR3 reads CAWSRGRSKDTQYF. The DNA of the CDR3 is TGTGCCTGGAGTAGGGGAAGGTCTAAGGATACGCAGTATTTT. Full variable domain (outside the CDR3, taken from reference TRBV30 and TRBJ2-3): SQTIHQWPATLVQPVGSPLSLECTVEGTSNPNLYWYRQAAGRGLQLLFYSVGIGQISSEVPQNLSASRPQDRQFILSSKKLLLSDSGFYLCAWSRGRSKDTQYFGPGTRLTVL.

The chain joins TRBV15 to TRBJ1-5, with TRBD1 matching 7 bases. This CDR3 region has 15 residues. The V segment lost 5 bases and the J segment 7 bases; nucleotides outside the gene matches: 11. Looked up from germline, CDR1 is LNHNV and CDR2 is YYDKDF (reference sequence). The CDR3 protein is CATSVRTGPAQPQHF. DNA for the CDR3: TGTGCCACCAGCGTCAGGACAGGCCCGGCCCAGCCCCAGCATTTT.

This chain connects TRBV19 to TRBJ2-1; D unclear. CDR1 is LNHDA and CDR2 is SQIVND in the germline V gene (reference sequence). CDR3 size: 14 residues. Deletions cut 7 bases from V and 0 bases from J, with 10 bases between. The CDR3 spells CASKGIYSYNEQFF. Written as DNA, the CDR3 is TGTGCCAGTAAAGGCATATACTCCTACAATGAGCAGTTCTTC. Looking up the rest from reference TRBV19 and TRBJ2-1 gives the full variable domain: DGGITQSPKYLFRKEGQNVTLSCEQNLNHDAMYWYRQDPGQGLRLIYYSQIVNDFQKGDIAEGYSVSREKKESFPLTVTSAQKNPTAFYLCASKGIYSYNEQFFGPGTRLTVL.

In nucleotides, the CDR3 is TGCGCCAGCAGCGGAAGGGGGTCCTACGAGCAGTACTTC. Protein: CASSGRGSYEQYF. This chain uses TRBV10-1 with TRBJ2-7; tentatively, D is TRBD1 (6 bases). V lost 6 bases, J lost 1 base, and 10 bases lay in between. Germline V gene lookup returns CDR1 WNHNN and CDR2 SYGVQD (reference sequence). The CDR3 spans 13 residues.

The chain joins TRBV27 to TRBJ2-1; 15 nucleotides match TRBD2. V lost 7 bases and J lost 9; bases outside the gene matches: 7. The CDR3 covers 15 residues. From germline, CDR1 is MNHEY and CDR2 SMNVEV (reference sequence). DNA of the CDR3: TGTGCCAGCACCGATGGACTAGCGGGAGGGGGTGAGCAGTTCTTC. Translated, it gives CASTDGLAGGGEQFF.

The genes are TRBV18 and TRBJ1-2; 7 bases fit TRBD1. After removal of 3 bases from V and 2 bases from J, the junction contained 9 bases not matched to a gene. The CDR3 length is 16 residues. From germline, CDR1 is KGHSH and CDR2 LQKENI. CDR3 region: CASSPNRQGGNYGYTF. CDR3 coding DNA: TGTGCCAGCTCACCGAACCGACAGGGAGGGAACTATGGCTACACCTTC.

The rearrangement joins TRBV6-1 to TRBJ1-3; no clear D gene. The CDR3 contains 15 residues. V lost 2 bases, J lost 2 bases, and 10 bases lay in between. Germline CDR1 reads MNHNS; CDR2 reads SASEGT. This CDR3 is CASSEYESAGNTIYF. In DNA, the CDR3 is TGTGCCAGCAGTGAATACGAGTCCGCTGGAAACACCATATATTTT.

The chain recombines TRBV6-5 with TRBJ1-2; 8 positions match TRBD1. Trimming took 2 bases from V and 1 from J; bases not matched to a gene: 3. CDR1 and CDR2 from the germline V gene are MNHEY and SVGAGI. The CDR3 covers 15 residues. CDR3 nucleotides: TGTGCCAGCAGTTACGGACAGGGTAATAACTATGGCTACACCTTC. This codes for CASSYGQGNNYGYTF.

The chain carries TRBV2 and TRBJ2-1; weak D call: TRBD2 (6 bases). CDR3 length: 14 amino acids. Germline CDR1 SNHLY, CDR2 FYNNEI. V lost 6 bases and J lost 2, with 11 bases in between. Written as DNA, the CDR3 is TGTGCCAGCAGGGGACTTGGCACCTACAATGAGCAGTTCTTC. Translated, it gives CASRGLGTYNEQFF.

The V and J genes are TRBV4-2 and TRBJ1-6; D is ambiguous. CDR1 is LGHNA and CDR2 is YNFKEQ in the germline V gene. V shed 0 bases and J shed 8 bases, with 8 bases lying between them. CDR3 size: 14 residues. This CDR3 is CASSQDPRDSPLHF. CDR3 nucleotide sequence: TGTGCCAGCAGCCAAGATCCGAGGGATTCACCCCTCCACTTT.

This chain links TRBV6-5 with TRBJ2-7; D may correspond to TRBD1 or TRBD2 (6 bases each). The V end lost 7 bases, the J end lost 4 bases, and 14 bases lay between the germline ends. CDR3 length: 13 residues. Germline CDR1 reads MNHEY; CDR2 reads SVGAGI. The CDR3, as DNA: TGTGCCAGCACCGGAGGGGGGCGGTACGAGCAGTACTTC. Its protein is CASTGGGRYEQYF.

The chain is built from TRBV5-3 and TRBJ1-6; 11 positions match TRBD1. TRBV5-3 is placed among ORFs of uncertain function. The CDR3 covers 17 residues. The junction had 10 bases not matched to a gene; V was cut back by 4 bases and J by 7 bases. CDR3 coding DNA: TGTGCCAGAAGCGAAGGAGGACAGGGGGCGTTCAATTCACCCCTCCACTTT. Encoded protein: CARSEGGQGAFNSPLHF.

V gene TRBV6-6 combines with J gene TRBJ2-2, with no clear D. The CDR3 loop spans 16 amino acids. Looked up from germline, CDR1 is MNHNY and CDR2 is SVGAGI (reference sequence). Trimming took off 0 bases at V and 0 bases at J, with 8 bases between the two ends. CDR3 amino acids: CASSYSRPTNTGELFF. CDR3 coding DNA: TGTGCCAGCAGTTACTCGCGCCCGACGAACACCGGGGAGCTGTTTTTT.

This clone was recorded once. The DNA for the CDR3 is TGTGCCAGCAGCTACAGAAGCAGCAATCAGCCCCAGCATTTT. Protein sequence: CASSYRSSNQPQHF. This chain links TRBV7-8 with TRBJ1-5; D is unclear. V was clipped by 4 bases and J by 1 base, with 8 bases between them. Germline-derived CDR1 and CDR2 are SGHVS and FQNEAQ. The CDR3 spans 14 residues.

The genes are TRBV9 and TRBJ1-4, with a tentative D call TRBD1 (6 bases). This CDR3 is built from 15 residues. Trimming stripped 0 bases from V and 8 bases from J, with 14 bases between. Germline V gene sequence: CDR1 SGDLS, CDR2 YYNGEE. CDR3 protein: CASSVGRGVEEKLFF. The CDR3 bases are TGTGCCAGCAGCGTAGGCAGGGGAGTGGAGGAAAAACTGTTTTTT.